This T cell receptor beta chain originates from a study of blood T cell repertoires in COVID-19. Study background: PBMCs, B-cell-depleted T cells, or T cells were the source of the cDNA or gDNA that made up the material.

Some clones are missing from TCRdb's copy, which holds only in-frame ones; the method was immunoSEQ multiplex PCR. The sample contains around 130,000 clones, over 80% of which appear only once. Participants spanned ages roughly 18 to 90 years and resided in around 25 US areas. Participant-given clinical history determined each cohort assignment. Two negative PCRs, clearance, or symptom resolution had been documented for recovered Cohort 3 donors. This CDR3 has 15 amino acids. Trimming left V 1 base short and J 5 bases short, with 12 bases between. CDR1 and CDR2 (germline): SNHLY, FYNNEI. The specimen was PBMCs or T cells enriched from blood (not recorded which). The sequence derives from a man younger than 40 who had recovered from COVID-19. The V call is TRBV2, the J call TRBJ1-5; a possible D gene is TRBD1 (6 bases). This chain's CDR3 is CASSEGGGRYQPQHF. CDR3 coding DNA: TGTGCCAGCAGTGAAGGGGGGGGGCGATATCAGCCCCAGCATTTT.